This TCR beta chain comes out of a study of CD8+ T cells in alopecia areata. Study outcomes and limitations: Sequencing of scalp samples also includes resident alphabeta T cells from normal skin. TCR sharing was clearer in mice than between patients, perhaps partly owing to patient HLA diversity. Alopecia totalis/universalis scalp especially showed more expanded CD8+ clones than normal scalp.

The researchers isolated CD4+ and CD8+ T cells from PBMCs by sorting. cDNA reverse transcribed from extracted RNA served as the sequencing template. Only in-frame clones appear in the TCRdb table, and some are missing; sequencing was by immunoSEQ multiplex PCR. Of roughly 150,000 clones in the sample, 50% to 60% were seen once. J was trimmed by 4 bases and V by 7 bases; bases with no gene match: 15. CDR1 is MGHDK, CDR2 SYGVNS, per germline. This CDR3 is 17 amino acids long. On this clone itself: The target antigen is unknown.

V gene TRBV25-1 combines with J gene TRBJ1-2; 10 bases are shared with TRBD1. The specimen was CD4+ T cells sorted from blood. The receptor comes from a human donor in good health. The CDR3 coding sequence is TGTGCCAGCACTGGAGTCCCCGGGACAGGGGATTTCTATGGCTACACCTTC. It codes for CASTGVPGTGDFYGYTF.